The rows below give T cell receptor beta chains drawn from one sample of a study of shared clonotypes between healthy human individuals. Generated by immunoSEQ multiplex PCR, the TCRdb table keeps only in-frame clones and is missing some. The table shows about 600,000 clones, with about 97% occurring only once. Sequencing was done on a sample of naive CD4+ T cells sorted from blood. Receptor source: a woman in her twenties or thirties in good health. CDR3s include the opening cysteine and the closing phenylalanine or tryptophan.

j_call: TRBJ2-7; v_call: TRBV6-5; cdr3_aa: CASSTSGKDEQYF
j_call: TRBJ2-5; v_call: TRBV9; cdr3_aa: CASSVVGETQYF
j_call: TRBJ2-1; v_call: TRBV28; cdr3_aa: CASSLMYSGRPHNEQFF
j_call: TRBJ2-1; v_call: TRBV11-3; cdr3_aa: CASSRSREGLGNEQFF
j_call: TRBJ2-1; v_call: TRBV10-1; cdr3_aa: CASSRGLLNEQFF
j_call: TRBJ2-5; v_call: TRBV7-9; cdr3_aa: CASSLRGWITEETQYF
j_call: TRBJ2-7; v_call: TRBV5-1; cdr3_aa: CASTTRAGGAYEQYF
j_call: TRBJ2-1; v_call: TRBV30; cdr3_aa: CAWIGNPYGGGSRQQFF
j_call: TRBJ2-7; v_call: TRBV6-5; cdr3_aa: CASSWTGEYEQYF
j_call: TRBJ1-5; v_call: TRBV7-9; cdr3_aa: CASSFDFQPQHF
j_call: TRBJ1-3; v_call: TRBV18; cdr3_aa: CASSPGISGNTIYF
j_call: TRBJ1-1; v_call: TRBV5-1; cdr3_aa: CASSSNAGVRGTEAFF
j_call: TRBJ1-5; v_call: TRBV7-6; cdr3_aa: CASSLCRGVYNQPQHF
j_call: TRBJ2-1; v_call: TRBV11-3; cdr3_aa: CASSPFPRTEQFF
j_call: TRBJ2-7; v_call: TRBV7-6; cdr3_aa: CASSSGTGGLLLYEQYF
j_call: TRBJ2-7; v_call: TRBV7-8; cdr3_aa: CASSLRDRAYEQYF
j_call: TRBJ2-1; v_call: TRBV7-8; cdr3_aa: CASSLAGRLAGSFSYNEQFF
j_call: TRBJ1-1; v_call: TRBV6-5; cdr3_aa: CASNEGGGETEAFF
j_call: TRBJ2-3; v_call: TRBV28; cdr3_aa: CASSLGVAGPTDTQYF
j_call: TRBJ2-5; v_call: TRBV5-8; cdr3_aa: CASSFSTGQETQYF
j_call: TRBJ2-7; v_call: TRBV10-1; cdr3_aa: CASSESTYEQYF
j_call: TRBJ2-1; v_call: TRBV28; cdr3_aa: CASSLLDLRTVGDEQFF
j_call: TRBJ2-1; v_call: TRBV5-4; cdr3_aa: CASSLAERFSYNEQFF
j_call: TRBJ1-2; v_call: TRBV6-5; cdr3_aa: CASSPGTGRYGYTF
j_call: TRBJ1-4; v_call: TRBV27; cdr3_aa: CASSSQWRGGEKLFF
j_call: TRBJ2-2; v_call: TRBV6-6; cdr3_aa: CASRPLAAGELFF
j_call: TRBJ2-7; v_call: TRBV30; cdr3_aa: CAWSLMGIGTGPYEQYF
j_call: TRBJ1-1; v_call: TRBV11-2; cdr3_aa: CASSFGSAGEAFF
j_call: TRBJ1-2; v_call: TRBV7-2; cdr3_aa: CASSRGTFGYTF
j_call: TRBJ1-1; v_call: TRBV13; cdr3_aa: CASSRDRNTEAFF
j_call: TRBJ2-7; v_call: TRBV4-1; cdr3_aa: CASSPHPQGSSYEQYF
j_call: TRBJ1-4; v_call: TRBV19; cdr3_aa: CASNPGPREKLFF
j_call: TRBJ1-6; v_call: TRBV4-2; cdr3_aa: CASSRARDRVQKNNSPLHF
j_call: TRBJ2-3; v_call: TRBV4-1; cdr3_aa: CASSQGLAGITDTQYF
j_call: TRBJ1-5; v_call: TRBV7-2; cdr3_aa: CASSQQGKSNQPQHF
j_call: TRBJ1-3; v_call: TRBV2; cdr3_aa: CASSHRQRNTIYF
j_call: NA; v_call: TRBV5-6; cdr3_aa: CASSLTGTGYSEQYF
j_call: TRBJ2-2; v_call: TRBV19; cdr3_aa: CASTTSDTGELFF
j_call: TRBJ2-6; v_call: TRBV19; cdr3_aa: CASQRSTGGAGANVLTF
j_call: TRBJ1-5; v_call: TRBV27; cdr3_aa: CASSWTDNQPQHF
j_call: TRBJ1-5; v_call: TRBV19; cdr3_aa: CASGDPVSNQPQHF
j_call: TRBJ1-3; v_call: TRBV5-1; cdr3_aa: CASSFDTSSGNTIYF
j_call: TRBJ1-2; v_call: TRBV6-5; cdr3_aa: CASSFRTVGDNYGYTF
j_call: TRBJ2-1; v_call: TRBV29-1; cdr3_aa: CSVEQGHRYNEQFF
j_call: TRBJ2-3; v_call: TRBV5-1; cdr3_aa: CASSLLADLTDTQYF
j_call: TRBJ2-2; v_call: TRBV18; cdr3_aa: CASSPRSTAGELFF
j_call: TRBJ2-6; v_call: TRBV28; cdr3_aa: CASIPVDGANVLTF
j_call: TRBJ1-1; v_call: TRBV6-5; cdr3_aa: CASGRRENTEAFF
j_call: TRBJ2-2; v_call: TRBV27; cdr3_aa: CASSPVGQSTGELFF
j_call: TRBJ2-3; v_call: TRBV5-1; cdr3_aa: CASSIPGGTDTQYF
j_call: TRBJ1-2; v_call: TRBV18; cdr3_aa: CASSTGEGAYGYTF
j_call: TRBJ2-5; v_call: TRBV10-3; cdr3_aa: CAISGPLSGGQYF
j_call: TRBJ1-1; v_call: TRBV6-5; cdr3_aa: CASSRAYRGTEAFF
j_call: TRBJ1-2; v_call: TRBV7-8; cdr3_aa: CASSPGTSNYGYTF
j_call: TRBJ1-5; v_call: TRBV28; cdr3_aa: CAGGDSAGTDSINQPQHF